This entry describes one T cell receptor beta chain. In each case, RNA was isolated and then reverse transcribed into cDNA as the sequencing template. This table comes from immunoSEQ multiplex PCR, and its TCRdb copy is limited to in-frame clones, with some not included. The sample has about 110,000 clones; approximately 61% are singletons. The length of the CDR3 is 15 residues. Trimming took off 3 bases at V and 0 bases at J, with 9 bases between the two ends. Germline V gives CDR1 MGHRA, CDR2 YSYEKL. The sample is drawn from a study of CD8+ T cells in alopecia areata. The sequence derives from a human donor with alopecia areata. V and J are TRBV4-1 and TRBJ2-1; maybe TRBD1 (6 bases). What was sequenced was NKG2D-low CD8+ T cells sorted from blood. The CDR3 nucleotides are TGCGCCAGCAGCCAGACGACAGGCTCCTACAATGAGCAGTTCTTC. It translates to CASSQTTGSYNEQFF.